This TCR beta chain was obtained from a study of blood T cells in healthy people across ages. This clonotype was picked up a small number of times. Then a second PCR, running about 6 to 12 cycles, was carried out with a sample-barcoded 5' primer and a J-beta primer mix. TCRdb recomputed calls from the 5' RACE reads with MiXCR, one row per CDR3 protein. The table has over 600,000 distinct CDR3 sequences, more than 50% seen once. CDR3 length: 13 residues. V gave up 7 bases and J gave up 5 bases, with 12 bases separating them. Germline assignment: CDR1 ENHRY and CDR2 SYGVKD. Material: blood. The rearrangement uses TRBV10-3 and TRBJ2-1; D gene uncertain. This TCR came from a man between 35 and 55 years old in good health. The CDR3 loop is CAITKLLHNEQFF. The CDR3 nucleotides read TGTGCCATCACCAAACTCCTACACAATGAGCAGTTCTTC.